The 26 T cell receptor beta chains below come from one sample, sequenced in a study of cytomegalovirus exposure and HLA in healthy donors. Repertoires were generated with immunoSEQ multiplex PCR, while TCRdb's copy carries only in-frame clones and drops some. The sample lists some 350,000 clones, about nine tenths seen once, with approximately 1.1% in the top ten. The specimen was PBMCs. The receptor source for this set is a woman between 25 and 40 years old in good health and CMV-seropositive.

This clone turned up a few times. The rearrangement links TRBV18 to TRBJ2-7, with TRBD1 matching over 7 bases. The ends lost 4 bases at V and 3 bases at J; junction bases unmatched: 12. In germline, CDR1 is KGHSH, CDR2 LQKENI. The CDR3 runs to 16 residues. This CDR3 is CASSRDQGDLGYEQYF. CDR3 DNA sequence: TGTGCCAGCTCACGGGATCAGGGGGACCTAGGCTACGAGCAGTACTTC.

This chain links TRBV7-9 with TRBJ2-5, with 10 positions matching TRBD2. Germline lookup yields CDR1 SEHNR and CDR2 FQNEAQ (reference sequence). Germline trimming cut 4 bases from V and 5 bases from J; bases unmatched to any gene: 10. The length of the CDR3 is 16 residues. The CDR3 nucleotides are TGTGCCAGCAGCTCCCAGGAGCGGGGGGGCCTGGAGACCCAGTACTTC. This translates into CASSSQERGGLETQYF.

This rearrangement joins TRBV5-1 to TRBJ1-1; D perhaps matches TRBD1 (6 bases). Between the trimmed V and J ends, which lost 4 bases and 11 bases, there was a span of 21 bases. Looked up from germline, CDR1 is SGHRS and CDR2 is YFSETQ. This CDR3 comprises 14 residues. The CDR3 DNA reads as TGCGCCAGCAGCCCAGGAGGACAGAGCCGGTCGGCTTTCTTT. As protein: CASSPGGQSRSAFF.

The CDR3 coding sequence is TGTGCCAGCAGTCCCCAGAGTTATGGCGAGCAGTACTTC. This translates into CASSPQSYGEQYF. V and J are TRBV27 and TRBJ2-7; no definite D call. The CDR3 runs 13 residues. Germline V gives CDR1 MNHEY, CDR2 SMNVEV (reference sequence). Trimming pared 5 bases from V and 6 bases from J, leaving 14 bases between.

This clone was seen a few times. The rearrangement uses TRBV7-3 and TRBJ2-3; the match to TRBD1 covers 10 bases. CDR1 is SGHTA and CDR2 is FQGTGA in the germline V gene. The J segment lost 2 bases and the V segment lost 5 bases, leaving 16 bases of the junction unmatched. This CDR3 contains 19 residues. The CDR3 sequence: CASSTNPPTGQGVTDTQYF. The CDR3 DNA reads TGTGCCAGCAGCACAAACCCCCCAACTGGACAGGGGGTCACAGATACGCAGTATTTT.

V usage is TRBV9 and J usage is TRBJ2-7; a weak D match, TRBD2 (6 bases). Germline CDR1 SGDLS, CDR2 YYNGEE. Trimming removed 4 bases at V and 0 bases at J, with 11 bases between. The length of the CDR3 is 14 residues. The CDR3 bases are TGTGCCAGCAGCCCGGGGGTTAGCTCCTACGAGCAGTACTTC. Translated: CASSPGVSSYEQYF.

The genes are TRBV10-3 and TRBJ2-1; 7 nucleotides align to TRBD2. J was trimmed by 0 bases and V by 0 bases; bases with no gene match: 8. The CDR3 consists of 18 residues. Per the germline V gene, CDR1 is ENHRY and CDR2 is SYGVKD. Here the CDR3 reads CAISESPQGGSSYNEQFF. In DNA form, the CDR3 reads TGTGCCATCAGTGAGTCCCCCCAAGGCGGGAGCTCCTACAATGAGCAGTTCTTC.

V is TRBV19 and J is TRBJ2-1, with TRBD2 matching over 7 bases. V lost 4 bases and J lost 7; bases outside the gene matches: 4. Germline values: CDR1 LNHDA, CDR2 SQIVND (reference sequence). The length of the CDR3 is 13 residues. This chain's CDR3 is CASSTTAGNEQFF. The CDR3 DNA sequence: TGTGCCAGTAGTACGACAGCGGGGAATGAGCAGTTCTTC.

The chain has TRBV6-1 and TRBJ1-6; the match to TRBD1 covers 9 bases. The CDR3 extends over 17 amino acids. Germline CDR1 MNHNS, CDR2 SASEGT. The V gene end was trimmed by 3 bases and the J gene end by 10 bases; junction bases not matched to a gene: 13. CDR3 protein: CASSDSRDRAFGSPLHF. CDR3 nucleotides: TGTGCCAGCAGTGACAGCAGGGACAGGGCGTTTGGGTCACCCCTCCACTTT.

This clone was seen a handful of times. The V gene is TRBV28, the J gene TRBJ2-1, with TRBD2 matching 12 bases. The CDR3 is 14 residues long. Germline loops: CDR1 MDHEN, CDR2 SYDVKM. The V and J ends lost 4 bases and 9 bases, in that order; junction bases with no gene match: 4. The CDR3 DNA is TGTGCCAGCAGTTCACTAGCGGGAGGTCGTGAGCAGTTCTTC. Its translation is CASSSLAGGREQFF.

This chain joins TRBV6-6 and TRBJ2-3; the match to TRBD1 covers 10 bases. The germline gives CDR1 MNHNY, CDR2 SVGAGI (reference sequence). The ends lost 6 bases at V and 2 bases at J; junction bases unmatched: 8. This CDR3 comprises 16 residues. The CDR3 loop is CASSSGTGAATDTQYF. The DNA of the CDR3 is TGTGCCAGCAGCTCGGGGACAGGGGCCGCCACAGATACGCAGTATTTT.

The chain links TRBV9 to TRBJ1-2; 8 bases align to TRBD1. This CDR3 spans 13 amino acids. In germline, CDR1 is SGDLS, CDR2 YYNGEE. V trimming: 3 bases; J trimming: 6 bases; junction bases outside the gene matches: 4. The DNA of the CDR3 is TGTGCCAGCAGCGGCGGACAGGGACATGGCTACACCTTC. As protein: CASSGGQGHGYTF.

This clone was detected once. The CDR3 loop is CASRGSSYNEQFF. The CDR3 coding sequence is TGTGCCAGCAGGGGGAGCTCCTACAATGAGCAGTTCTTC. The rearrangement links TRBV11-1 to TRBJ2-1, with D possibly matching TRBD2 (5 bases). CDR3 size: 13 residues. Germline V gene sequence: CDR1 SGHAT, CDR2 FQDESV (reference sequence). Trimming stripped 6 bases from V and 0 bases from J, with 6 bases between. The variable domain in full, with the rest retrieved from reference TRBV11-1 and TRBJ2-1, is EAEVAQSPRYKITEKSQAVAFWCDPISGHATLYWYRQILGQGPELLVQFQDESVVDDSQLPKDRFSAERLKGVDSTLKIQPAELGDSAMYLCASRGSSYNEQFFGPGTRLTVL.

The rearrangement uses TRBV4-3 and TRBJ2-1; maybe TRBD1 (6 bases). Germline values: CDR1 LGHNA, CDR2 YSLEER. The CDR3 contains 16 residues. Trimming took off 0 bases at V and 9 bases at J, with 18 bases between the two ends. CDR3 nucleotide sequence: TGCGCCAGCAGCCAAGAAACCCGGGACACTAGTAGTGAGCAGTTCTTC. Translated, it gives CASSQETRDTSSEQFF.

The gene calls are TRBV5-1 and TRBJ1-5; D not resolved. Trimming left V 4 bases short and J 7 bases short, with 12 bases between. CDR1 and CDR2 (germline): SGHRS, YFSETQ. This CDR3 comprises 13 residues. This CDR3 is CASSPALGQPQHF. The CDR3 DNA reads TGCGCCAGCAGCCCCGCCTTAGGGCAGCCCCAGCATTTT. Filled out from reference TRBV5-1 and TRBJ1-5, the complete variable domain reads KAGVTQTPRYLIKTRGQQVTLSCSPISGHRSVSWYQQTPGQGLQFLFEYFSETQRNKGNFPGRFSGRQFSNSRSEMNVSTLELGDSALYLCASSPALGQPQHFGDGTRLSIL.

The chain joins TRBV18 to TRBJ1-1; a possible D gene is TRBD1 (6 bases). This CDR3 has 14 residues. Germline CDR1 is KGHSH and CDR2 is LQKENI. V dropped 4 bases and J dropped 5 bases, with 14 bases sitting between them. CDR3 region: CASSLQGTSTEAFF. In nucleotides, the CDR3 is TGTGCCAGCTCACTTCAGGGGACGAGTACTGAAGCTTTCTTT. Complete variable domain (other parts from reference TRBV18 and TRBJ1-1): NAGVMQNPRHLVRRRGQEARLRCSPMKGHSHVYWYRQLPEEGLKFMVYLQKENIIDESGMPKERFSAEFPKEGPSILRIQQVVRGDSAAYFCASSLQGTSTEAFFGQGTRLTVV.

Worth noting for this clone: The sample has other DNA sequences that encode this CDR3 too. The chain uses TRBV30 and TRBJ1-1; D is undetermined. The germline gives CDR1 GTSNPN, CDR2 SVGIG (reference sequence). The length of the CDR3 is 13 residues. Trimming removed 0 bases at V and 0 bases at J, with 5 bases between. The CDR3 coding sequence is TGTGCCTGGAGTGTAGGTTTGAACACTGAAGCTTTCTTT. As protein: CAWSVGLNTEAFF.

CDR3 DNA sequence: TGTGCCAGCAGCTTAACAGGGTCGGGCTATGGCTACACCTTC. This gives the protein CASSLTGSGYGYTF. The rearrangement joins TRBV7-3 to TRBJ1-2; D not resolved. Looked up from germline, CDR1 is SGHTA and CDR2 is FQGTGA. CDR3 length: 14 residues. V gave up 0 bases and J gave up 4 bases, with 9 bases separating them.

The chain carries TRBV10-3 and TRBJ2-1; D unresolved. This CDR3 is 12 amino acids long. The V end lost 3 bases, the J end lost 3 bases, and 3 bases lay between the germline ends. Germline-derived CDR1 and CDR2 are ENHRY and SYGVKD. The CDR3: CAISEDYNEQFF. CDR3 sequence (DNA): TGTGCCATCAGTGAAGACTACAATGAGCAGTTCTTC.

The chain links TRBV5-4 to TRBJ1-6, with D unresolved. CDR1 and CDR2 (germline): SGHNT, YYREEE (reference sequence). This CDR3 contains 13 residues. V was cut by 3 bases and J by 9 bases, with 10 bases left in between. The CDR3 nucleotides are TGTGCCAGCAGCTCTACAAAGGCTTCACCCCTCCACTTT. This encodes CASSSTKASPLHF.

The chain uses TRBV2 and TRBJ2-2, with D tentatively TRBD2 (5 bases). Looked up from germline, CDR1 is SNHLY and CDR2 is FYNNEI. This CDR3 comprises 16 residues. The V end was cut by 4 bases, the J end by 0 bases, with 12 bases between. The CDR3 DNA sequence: TGTGCCAGCAGTGTCAAAGGACTCCCGAACACCGGGGAGCTGTTTTTT. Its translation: CASSVKGLPNTGELFF. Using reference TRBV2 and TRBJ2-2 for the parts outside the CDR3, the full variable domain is EPEVTQTPSHQVTQMGQEVILRCVPISNHLYFYWYRQILGQKVEFLVSFYNNEISEKSEIFDDQFSVERPDGSNFTLKIRSTKLEDSAMYFCASSVKGLPNTGELFFGEGSRLTVL.

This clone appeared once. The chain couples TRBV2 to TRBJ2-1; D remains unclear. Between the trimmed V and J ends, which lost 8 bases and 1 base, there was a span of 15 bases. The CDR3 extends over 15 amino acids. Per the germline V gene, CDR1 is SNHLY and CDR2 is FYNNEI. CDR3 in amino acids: CASAAMGLSYNEQFF. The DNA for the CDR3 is TGTGCCAGCGCCGCCATGGGCTTGTCCTACAATGAGCAGTTCTTC.

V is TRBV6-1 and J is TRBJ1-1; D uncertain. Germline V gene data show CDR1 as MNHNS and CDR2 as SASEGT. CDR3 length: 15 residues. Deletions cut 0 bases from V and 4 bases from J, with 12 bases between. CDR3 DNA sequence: TGTGCCAGCAGTGAAGCGGCGGGTTTTGGCACTGAAGCTTTCTTT. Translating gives CASSEAAGFGTEAFF.

For the CDR3, the DNA is TGTGCCAGCAGCTCCCCCGGTAATTCCTACGAGCAGTACTTC. Protein: CASSSPGNSYEQYF. This chain joins TRBV7-9 and TRBJ2-7; no firm D call. CDR1 and CDR2 (germline): SEHNR, FQNEAQ (reference sequence). Trimming cost V 4 bases and J 1 base, with 11 bases left between them. The CDR3 sequence is 14 residues long.

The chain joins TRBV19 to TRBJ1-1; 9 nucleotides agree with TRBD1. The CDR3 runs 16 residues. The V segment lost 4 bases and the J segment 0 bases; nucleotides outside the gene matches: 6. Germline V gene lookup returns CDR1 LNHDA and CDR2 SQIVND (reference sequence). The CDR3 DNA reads TGTGCCAGTAGTAGCCGGGACAGGGTCATGAACACTGAAGCTTTCTTT. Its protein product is CASSSRDRVMNTEAFF.

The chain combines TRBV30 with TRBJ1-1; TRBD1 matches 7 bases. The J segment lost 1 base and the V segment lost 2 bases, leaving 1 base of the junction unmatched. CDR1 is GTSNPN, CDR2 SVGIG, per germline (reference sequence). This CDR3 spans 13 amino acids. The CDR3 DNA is TGTGCCTGGAGTTACAGGGGGAACACTGAAGCTTTCTTT. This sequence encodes CAWSYRGNTEAFF.